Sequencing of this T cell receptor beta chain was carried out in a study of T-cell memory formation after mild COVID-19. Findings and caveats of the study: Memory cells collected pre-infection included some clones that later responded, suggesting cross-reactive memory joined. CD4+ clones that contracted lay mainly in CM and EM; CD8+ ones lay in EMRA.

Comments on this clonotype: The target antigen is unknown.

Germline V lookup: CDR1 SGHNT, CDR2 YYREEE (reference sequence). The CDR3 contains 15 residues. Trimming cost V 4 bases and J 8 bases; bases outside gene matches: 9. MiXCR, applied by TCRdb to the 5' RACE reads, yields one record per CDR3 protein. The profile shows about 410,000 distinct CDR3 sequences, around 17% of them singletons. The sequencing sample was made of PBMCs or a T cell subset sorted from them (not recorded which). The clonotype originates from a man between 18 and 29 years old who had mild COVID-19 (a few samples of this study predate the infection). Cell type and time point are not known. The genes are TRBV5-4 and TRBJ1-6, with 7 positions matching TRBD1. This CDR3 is CASSPGTAGYSPLHF. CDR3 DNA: TGTGCCAGCAGCCCAGGGACAGCCGGGTATTCACCCCTCCACTTT. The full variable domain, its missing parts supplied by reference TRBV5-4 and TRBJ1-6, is ETGVTQSPTHLIKTRGQQVTLRCSSQSGHNTVSWYQQALGQGPQFIFQYYREEENGRGNFPPRFSGLQFPNYSSELNVNALELDDSALYLCASSPGTAGYSPLHFGNGTRLTVT.